Reported below is one T cell receptor (beta chain). Its antigen is currently unknown. Trimming left V 3 bases short and J 5 bases short, with 13 bases between. This CDR3 region has 15 residues. Germline V gene data show CDR1 as MRHNA and CDR2 as SNTAGT. Vbeta (60) and Jbeta (13) primers were used in the PCR. The repertoire was sequenced with immunoSEQ multiplex PCR; TCRdb's copy has only in-frame clones and lacks some. The sample records 150,000 to 200,000 clones, roughly 87% being singletons. This sample is drawn from a study of cytomegalovirus exposure and HLA in healthy donors. Overall study results and limits: An assumption of roughly uniform sequencing depth across donors underlay the presence/absence analyses.

This TCR was sampled from a woman aged 30 to 39 in good health and CMV-seronegative. Sequenced sample: PBMCs. The V and J genes are TRBV6-4 and TRBJ2-2, with D possibly being TRBD1 (5 bases). In nucleotides, the CDR3 is TGTGCCAGCAGTGATTCGCAGGGATATACCGGGGAGCTGTTTTTT. The encoded protein is CASSDSQGYTGELFF.